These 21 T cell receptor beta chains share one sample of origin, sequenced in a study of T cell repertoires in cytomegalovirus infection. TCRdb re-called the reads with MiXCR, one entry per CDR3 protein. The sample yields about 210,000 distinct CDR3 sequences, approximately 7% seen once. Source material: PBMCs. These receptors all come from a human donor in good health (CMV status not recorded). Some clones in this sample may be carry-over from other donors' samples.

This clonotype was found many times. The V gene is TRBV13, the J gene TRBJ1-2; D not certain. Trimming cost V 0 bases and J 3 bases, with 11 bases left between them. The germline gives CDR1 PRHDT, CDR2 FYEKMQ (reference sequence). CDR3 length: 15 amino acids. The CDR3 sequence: CASSLGVTMDYGYTF. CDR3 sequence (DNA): TGTGCCAGCAGCTTAGGTGTAACGATGGACTATGGCTACACCTTC.

CDR3 sequence reads: CASSYGRPEISGNTIYF. CDR3 bases: TGCGCCAGCAGCTACGGACGTCCTGAAATCTCTGGAAACACCATATATTTT. The V gene is TRBV5-1, the J gene TRBJ1-3; no clear D. Germline-derived CDR1 and CDR2 are SGHRS and YFSETQ. With 3 bases removed from V and 0 bases from J, the gap between germline ends came to 16 bases. The CDR3 extends over 17 amino acids. The whole variable domain, filled in from reference TRBV5-1 and TRBJ1-3, reads KAGVTQTPRYLIKTRGQQVTLSCSPISGHRSVSWYQQTPGQGLQFLFEYFSETQRNKGNFPGRFSGRQFSNSRSEMNVSTLELGDSALYLCASSYGRPEISGNTIYFGEGSWLTVV.

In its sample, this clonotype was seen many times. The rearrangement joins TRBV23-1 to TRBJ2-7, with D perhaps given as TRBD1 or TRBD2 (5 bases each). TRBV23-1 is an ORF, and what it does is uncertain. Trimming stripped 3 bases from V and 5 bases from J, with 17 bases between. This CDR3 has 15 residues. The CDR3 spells CASSHSPPGAHEQYF. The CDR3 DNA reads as TGCGCCAGCAGTCATTCTCCCCCCGGGGCCCACGAGCAGTACTTC.

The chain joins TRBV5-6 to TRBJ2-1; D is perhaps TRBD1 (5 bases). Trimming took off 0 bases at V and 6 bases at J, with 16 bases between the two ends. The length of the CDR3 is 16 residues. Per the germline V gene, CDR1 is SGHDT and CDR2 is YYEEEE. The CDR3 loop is CASSLDRSIVVNEQFF. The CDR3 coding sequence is TGTGCCAGCAGCTTGGACAGGTCCATCGTAGTCAATGAGCAGTTCTTC.

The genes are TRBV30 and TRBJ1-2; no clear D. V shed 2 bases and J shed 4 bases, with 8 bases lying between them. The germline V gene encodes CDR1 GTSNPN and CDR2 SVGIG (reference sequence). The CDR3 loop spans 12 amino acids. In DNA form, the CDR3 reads TGTGCCTGGAGTAGACGGCCCTATGGCTACACCTTC. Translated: CAWSRRPYGYTF.

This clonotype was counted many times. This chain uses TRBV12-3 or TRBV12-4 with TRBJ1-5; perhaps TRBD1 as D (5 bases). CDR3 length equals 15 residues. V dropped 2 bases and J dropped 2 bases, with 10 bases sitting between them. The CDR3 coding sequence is TGTGCCAGCAGTTTACAATCGGGGGGCAATCAGCCCCAGCATTTT. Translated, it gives CASSLQSGGNQPQHF.

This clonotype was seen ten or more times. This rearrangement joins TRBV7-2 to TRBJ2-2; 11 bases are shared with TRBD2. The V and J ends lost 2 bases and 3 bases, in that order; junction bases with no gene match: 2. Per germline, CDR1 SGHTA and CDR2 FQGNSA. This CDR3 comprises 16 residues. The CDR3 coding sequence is TGTGCCAGCAGCTTAAGACTAGCGGGATACACCGGGGAGCTGTTTTTT. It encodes CASSLRLAGYTGELFF.

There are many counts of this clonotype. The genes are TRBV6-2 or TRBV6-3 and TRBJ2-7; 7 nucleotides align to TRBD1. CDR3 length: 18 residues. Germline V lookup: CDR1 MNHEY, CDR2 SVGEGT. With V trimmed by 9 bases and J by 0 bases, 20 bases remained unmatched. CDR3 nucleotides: TGTGCCAGAGCGACCGGGACAGACCTGAACCTCAGCTCCTACGAGCAGTACTTC. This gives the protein CARATGTDLNLSSYEQYF.

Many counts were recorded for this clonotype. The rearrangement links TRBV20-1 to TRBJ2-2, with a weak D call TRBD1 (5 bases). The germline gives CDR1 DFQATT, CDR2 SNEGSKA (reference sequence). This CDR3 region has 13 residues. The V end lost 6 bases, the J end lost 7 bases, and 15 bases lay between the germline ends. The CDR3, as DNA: TGCAGTGCCACGGCAGGGAAAGGCGGGGAGCTGTTTTTT. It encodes CSATAGKGGELFF.

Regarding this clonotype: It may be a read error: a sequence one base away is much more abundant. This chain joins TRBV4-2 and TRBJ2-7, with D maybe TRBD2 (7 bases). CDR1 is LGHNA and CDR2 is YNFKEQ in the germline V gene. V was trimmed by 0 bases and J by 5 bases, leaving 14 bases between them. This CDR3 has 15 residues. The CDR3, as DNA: TGTGCCAGCAGCCAAGAACACGGGGGGCTCGACGAGCAGTACTTC. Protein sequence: CASSQEHGGLDEQYF.

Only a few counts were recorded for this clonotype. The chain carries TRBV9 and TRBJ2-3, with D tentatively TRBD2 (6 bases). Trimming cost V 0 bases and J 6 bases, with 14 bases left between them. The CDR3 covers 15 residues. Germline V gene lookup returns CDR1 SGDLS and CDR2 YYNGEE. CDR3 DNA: TGTGCCAGCAGCGTAGGCGGGGCGCCCAGGGATACGCAGTATTTT. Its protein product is CASSVGGAPRDTQYF.

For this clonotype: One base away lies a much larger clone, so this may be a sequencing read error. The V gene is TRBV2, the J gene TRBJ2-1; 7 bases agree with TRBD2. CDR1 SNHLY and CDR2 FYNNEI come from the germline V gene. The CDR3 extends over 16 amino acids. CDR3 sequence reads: CASSEARGGPYNGQFF. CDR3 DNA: TGTGCCAGCAGTGAAGCTCGCGGGGGACCCTACAATGGGCAGTTCTTC.

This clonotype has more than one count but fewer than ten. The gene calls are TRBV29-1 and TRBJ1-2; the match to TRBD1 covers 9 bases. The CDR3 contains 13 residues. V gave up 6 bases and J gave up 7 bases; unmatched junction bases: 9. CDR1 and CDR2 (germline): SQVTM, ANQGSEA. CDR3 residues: CSVPGQGTVGYTF. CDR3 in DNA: TGCAGCGTCCCGGGACAGGGAACGGTTGGCTACACCTTC.

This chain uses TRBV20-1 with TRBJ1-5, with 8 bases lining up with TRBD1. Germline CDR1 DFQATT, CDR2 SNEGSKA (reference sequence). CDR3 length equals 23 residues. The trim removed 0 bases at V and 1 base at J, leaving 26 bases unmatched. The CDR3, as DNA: TGCAGTGCTAGAGATCCTTTTTCGAGGGCCAGGGGGCGGCCCGGGCTCAGCAATCAGCCCCAGCATTTT. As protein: CSARDPFSRARGRPGLSNQPQHF.

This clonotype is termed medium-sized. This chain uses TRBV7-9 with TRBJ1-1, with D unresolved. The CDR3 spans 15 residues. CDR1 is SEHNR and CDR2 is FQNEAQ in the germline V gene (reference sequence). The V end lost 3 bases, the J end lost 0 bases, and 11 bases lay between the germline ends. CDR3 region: CASSFPQNMNTEAFF. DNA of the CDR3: TGTGCCAGCAGCTTCCCACAGAATATGAACACTGAAGCTTTCTTT.

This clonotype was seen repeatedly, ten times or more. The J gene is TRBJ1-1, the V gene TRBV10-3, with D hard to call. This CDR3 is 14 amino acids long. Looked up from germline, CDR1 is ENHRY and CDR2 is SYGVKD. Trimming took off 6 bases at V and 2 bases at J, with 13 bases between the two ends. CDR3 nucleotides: TGTGCCATCAGCCCCTGGGAGGGTAACACTGAAGCTTTCTTT. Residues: CAISPWEGNTEAFF.

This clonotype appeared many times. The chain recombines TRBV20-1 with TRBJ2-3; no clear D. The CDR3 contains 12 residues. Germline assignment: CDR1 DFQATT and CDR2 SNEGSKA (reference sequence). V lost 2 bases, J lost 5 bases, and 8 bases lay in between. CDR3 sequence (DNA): TGCAGTGCTAGACTGCTGGGAGATACGCAGTATTTT. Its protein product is CSARLLGDTQYF.

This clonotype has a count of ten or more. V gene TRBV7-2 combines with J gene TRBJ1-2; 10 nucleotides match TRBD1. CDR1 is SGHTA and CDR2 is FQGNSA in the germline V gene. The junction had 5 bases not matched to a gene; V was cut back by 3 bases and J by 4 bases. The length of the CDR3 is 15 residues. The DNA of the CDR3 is TGTGCCAGCAGCTTGACAGGGGGCGTTTCCTATGGCTACACCTTC. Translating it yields CASSLTGGVSYGYTF.

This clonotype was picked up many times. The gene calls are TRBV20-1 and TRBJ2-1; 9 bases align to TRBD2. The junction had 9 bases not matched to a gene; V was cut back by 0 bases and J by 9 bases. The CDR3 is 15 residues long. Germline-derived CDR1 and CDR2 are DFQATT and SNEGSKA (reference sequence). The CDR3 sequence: CSARDSGGAGGEQFF. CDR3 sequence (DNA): TGCAGTGCTAGAGATAGCGGGGGAGCCGGGGGTGAGCAGTTCTTC.

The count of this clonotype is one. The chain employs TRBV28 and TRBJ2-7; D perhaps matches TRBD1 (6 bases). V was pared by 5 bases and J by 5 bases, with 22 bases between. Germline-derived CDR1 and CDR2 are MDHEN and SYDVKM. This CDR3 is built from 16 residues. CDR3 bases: TGTGCCAGCAGTCCCCTACCCCCAATCCGACAGGACGAGCAGTACTTC. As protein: CASSPLPPIRQDEQYF.

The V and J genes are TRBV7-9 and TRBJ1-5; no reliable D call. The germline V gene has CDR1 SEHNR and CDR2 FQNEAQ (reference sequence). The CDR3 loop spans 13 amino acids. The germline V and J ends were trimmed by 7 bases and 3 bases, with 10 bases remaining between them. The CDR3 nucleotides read TGTGCCAGCACTGGGCAGGCCAATCAGCCCCAGCATTTT. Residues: CASTGQANQPQHF.